Listed here is a single T cell receptor (beta chain). Its specific antigen is unknown. Qualities for individual bases were not recorded, and no much larger clone is one base off. This entry is derived from a study of CD8+ T cells in alopecia areata (dated by TCRdb to about 2018). About the full investigation: Treated patients were enrolled in an open-label pilot trial of oral tofacitinib at 5 to 10 mg twice daily for moderate-to-severe alopecia areata. Patients stayed on tofacitinib for 6 to 18 months and then had 6 months of follow-up off drug so that delayed response and recurrence could be assessed. In treated patients, disease severity was measured using the SALT score, which gives the percentage of scalp surface area affected. To study T cell clonal expansion in alopecia areata, the researchers applied high-throughput TCRbeta sequencing to both the C3H/HeJ mouse model and human patients. Scalp tissue and sorted CD4+ and CD8+ peripheral blood T cells from patchy and totalis/universalis alopecia areata patients and from healthy controls were covered by human TCRbeta sequencing. Tofacitinib-treated patients had biopsies at baseline and at 4 and 24 weeks of treatment, with a later scalp biopsy in several patients. Scalp clonality was compared across normal scalp (n=4), patchy alopecia areata scalp (n=8), and alopecia totalis/universalis scalp (n=8). RNA came from the PAXgene miRNA kit for fixed scalp, the miRNeasy kit for PBMCs, and the RNeasy kit for mouse skin. immunoSEQ multiplex PCR using 35 Vbeta forward primers and 13 Jbeta reverse primers was used to amplify TCRbeta CDR3 regions. The paper as a whole reports these results and caveats: Tofacitinib significantly decreased scalp clonality and the number of expanded CD8+ clones among the top 100 scalp clones. Shared TCR sequences between patients were less evident than in mice, which may be partly attributable to HLA diversity in the patient population. Because the treated cohort was small and had only one nonresponder, larger studies are needed to examine links between baseline CD8+ expansion and response. Lesional scalp, especially in alopecia totalis/universalis, showed higher clonality and more expanded CD8+ clones than normal scalp, suggesting antigenic drive. Many expanded lesional clones were found to persist in scalp and blood during tofacitinib treatment, and relapse after treatment cessation may be partly explained by this persistence. Unlike mouse skin, where gammadelta T cells dominate, normal human skin contains resident alphabeta T cells that get sequenced too, which complicates analysis of the scalp TCR repertoire.

V loses 8 bases, J loses 4 bases, and the germline ends lie 14 bases apart. Reading from cysteine to phenylalanine, the CDR3 counts 14 amino acids. Of the read, only the CDR3 DNA is kept; its 42 bases are in frame from base 1. Sequences MNHEY (CDR1) and SMNVEV (CDR2) are obtained from the germline V gene (reference sequence). The sample's time point, from its label and the paper: less than five weeks on oral tofacitinib. The treatment or condition label here, explained by the study, means: oral pan-JAK inhibitor, 5-10 mg twice daily. From alopecia areata patients, peripheral blood was collected along with lesional scalp punch biopsies. PBMCs were separated by density centrifugation and stained for CD3, CD4 and CD8, after which CD4+ and CD8+ T cells were sorted on a FACSAria. Receptor amplification or capture employed the immunoSEQ multiplex PCR assay. To provide template for TCR sequencing, every sample had RNA extracted and reverse transcribed into cDNA. SuperScript III was used to make first-strand cDNA, primed with a 2:1 mix of oligo-dT and random hexamers. A synthetic immune receptor repertoire was used to measure amplification bias, and any remaining bias was corrected computationally. As for how the authors treated the data: After raw reads were preprocessed to remove errors, the CDR3 was defined following IMGT conventions as running from the conserved cysteine to phenylalanine. Clonality was computed as 1 minus the Shannon entropy, with the entropy normalized by log2 of the number of productive unique TCRs. Whether each scalp clone was CD4 or CD8 was inferred by checking scalp TCRbeta sequences against the CD4 and CD8 repertoires from sorted blood. What TCRdb holds here is the immuneACCESS table cut down to in-frame rearrangements. Part of the clones is not present; checked against another copy, under half of the missing clones reflect an unresolved V gene, and the others are unexplained. The V and J calls and the clone size are those of that table, but D and trimming were determined from the DNA. The sample data list about 220,000 clones, and about three fifths of these were observed just once. Approximately 1.4% of the sample is held by the ten biggest clonotypes.

The source of this sequence is a human donor with alopecia areata. Recombination joined TRBV27 with TRBJ1-4; the D gene cannot be resolved reliably. The sample here was CD4+ T cells sorted from blood, taken at week 4, from a patient treated with tofacitinib. In nucleotide form, the sequence is TGTGCCAGCCGGACCGGGAGTCTTAATGAAAAACTGTTTTTT. Translated, this is CASRTGSLNEKLFF.